Here is one TCR beta chain with its context. Its antigen is unknown. The record originates from a study of T-cell reconstitution after alpha-beta-depleted transplantation in children. Regarding the study as a whole: Surviving recipient cells, namely T cells and thymic progenitors, were the source of high day-60 TCRbeta diversity in some patients. T-cell counts and diversity at one year post-transplant came mainly from newly produced T cells. In patients about two months after transplant, alpha-beta T cells reportedly arose from several hundred expanded graft clones.

Library preparation (for TCRbeta) was performed with unique molecular identifiers. TCRdb re-called the PCR reads through MiXCR, storing one row per CDR3 protein. The sample consists of about 980,000 distinct CDR3 sequences, roughly 29% of them appearing once. There are 14 residues in the CDR3. V lost 5 bases and J lost 0, with 11 bases in between. The V gene's germline CDR1 is SEHNR and CDR2 FQNEAQ (reference sequence). The chain has TRBV7-9 and TRBJ2-7; the D gene is possibly TRBD1 (5 bases). This TCR was recovered from a boy younger than two who had a stem cell transplant for SCID, so the T cells may come from the graft donor. Source: PBMCs, mostly from graft donor cells, taken 360 days after TCRalphabeta/CD19-depleted stem cell transplant. The CDR3 loop is CASSPRQTSYEQYF. Written as DNA, the CDR3 is TGTGCCAGCAGCCCCAGACAGACCTCCTACGAGCAGTACTTC.